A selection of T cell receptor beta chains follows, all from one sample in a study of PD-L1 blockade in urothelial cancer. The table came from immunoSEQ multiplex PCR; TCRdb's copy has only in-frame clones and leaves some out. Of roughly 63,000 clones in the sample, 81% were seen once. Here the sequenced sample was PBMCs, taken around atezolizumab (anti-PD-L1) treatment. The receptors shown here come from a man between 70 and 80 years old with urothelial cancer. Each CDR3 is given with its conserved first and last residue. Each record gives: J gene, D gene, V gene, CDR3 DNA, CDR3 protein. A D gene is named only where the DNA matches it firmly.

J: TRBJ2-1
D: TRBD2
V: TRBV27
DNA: TGTGCCAGCAGTTTAAGGTGGAGAGCGGGAGGAAATGAGCAGTTCTTC
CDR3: CASSLRWRAGGNEQFF

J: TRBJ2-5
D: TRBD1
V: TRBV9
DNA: TGTGCCAGCAGCCCAAAGGACAGGGATGAGACCCAGTACTTC
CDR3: CASSPKDRDETQYF

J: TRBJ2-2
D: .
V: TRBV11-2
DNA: TGTGCCAGCAGCCCCCCAGGGCTCAACACCGGGGAGCTGTTTTTT
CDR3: CASSPPGLNTGELFF

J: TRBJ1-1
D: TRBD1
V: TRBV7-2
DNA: TGTGCCAGCAGCTCCTTCCAGGACAGGGAGCCTGAAGCTTTCTTT
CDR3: CASSSFQDREPEAFF

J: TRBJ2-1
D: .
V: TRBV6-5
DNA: TGTGCCAGCAGTTCGGTGGGACTTTCCTACAATGAGCAGTTCTTC
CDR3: CASSSVGLSYNEQFF

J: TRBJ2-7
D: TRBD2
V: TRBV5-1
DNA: TGCGCCAGCAGTACGGCGGGGGGGTCCGCCGGCGAGCAGTACTTC
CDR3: CASSTAGGSAGEQYF

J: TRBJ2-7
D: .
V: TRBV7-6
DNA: TGTGCCAGCAGCTTAAGCAGCGGTGAGGAGCAGTACTTC
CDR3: CASSLSSGEEQYF

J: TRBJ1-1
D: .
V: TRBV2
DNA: TGTGCCAGCAGTGACAGGGGGAACACTGAAGCTTTCTTT
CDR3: CASSDRGNTEAFF

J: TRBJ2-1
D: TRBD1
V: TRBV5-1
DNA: TGCGCCAGCAGCTTAGGACAGGGGGCATACAATGAGCAGTTCTTC
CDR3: CASSLGQGAYNEQFF

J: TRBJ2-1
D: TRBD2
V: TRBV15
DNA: TGTGCCACCAGGGACACGGGACTAGCTGGGGATAATGAGCAGTTCTTC
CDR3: CATRDTGLAGDNEQFF